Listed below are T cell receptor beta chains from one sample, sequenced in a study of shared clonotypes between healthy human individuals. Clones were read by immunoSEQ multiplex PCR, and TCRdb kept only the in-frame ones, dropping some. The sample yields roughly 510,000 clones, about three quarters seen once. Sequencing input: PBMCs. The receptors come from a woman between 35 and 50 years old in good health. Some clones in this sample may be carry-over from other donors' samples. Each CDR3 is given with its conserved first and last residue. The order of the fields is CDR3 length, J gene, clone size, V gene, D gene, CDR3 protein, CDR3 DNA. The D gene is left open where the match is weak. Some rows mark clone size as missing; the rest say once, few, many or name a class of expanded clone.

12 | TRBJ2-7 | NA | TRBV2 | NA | CASIARSYEQYF | TGTGCCAGCATAGCACGGTCCTACGAGCAGTACTTC
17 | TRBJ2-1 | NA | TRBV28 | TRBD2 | CASSPQGRGVTDNEQFF | TGTGCCAGCAGTCCCCAAGGGAGGGGTGTAACCGACAATGAGCAGTTCTTC
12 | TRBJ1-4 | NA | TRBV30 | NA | CAWRGLGEKLFF | TGTGCCTGGAGGGGCCTCGGGGAAAAACTGTTTTTT
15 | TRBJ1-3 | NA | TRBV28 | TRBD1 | CASSYPGTAGNTIYF | TGTGCCAGCAGTTATCCCGGGACAGCGGGAAACACCATATATTTT
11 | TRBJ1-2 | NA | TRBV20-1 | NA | CSASSGYGYTF | TGCAGTGCTAGTTCAGGTTATGGCTACACCTTC
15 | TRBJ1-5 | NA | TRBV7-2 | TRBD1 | CASSRDRGQDQPQHF | TGTGCCAGCAGCCGGGACAGGGGGCAGGATCAGCCCCAGCATTTT
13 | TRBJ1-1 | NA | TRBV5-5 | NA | CASSLGADTEAFF | TGTGCCAGCAGCTTGGGTGCCGACACTGAAGCTTTCTTT
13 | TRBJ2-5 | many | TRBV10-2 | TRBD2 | CASRTSGEETQYF | TGCGCCAGCAGGACTAGCGGGGAAGAGACCCAGTACTTC
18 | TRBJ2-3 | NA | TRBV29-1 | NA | CSVDSPYRVAPSTDTQYF | TGCAGCGTTGATTCCCCTTACAGGGTGGCCCCTAGCACAGATACGCAGTATTTT
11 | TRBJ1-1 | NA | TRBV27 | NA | CASKWSGGAFF | TGTGCCAGCAAATGGTCGGGGGGAGCTTTCTTT
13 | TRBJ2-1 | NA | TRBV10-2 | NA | CASTSVDYNEQFF | TGCGCCAGCACTAGTGTGGACTACAATGAGCAGTTCTTC
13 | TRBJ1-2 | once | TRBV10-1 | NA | CASSVDRSYGYTF | TGCGCCAGCAGTGTCGACAGGAGCTATGGCTACACCTTC
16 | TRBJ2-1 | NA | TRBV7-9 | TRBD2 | CASSLARREFIHEQFF | TGTGCCAGCAGCTTAGCCCGGCGGGAGTTTATCCATGAGCAGTTCTTC
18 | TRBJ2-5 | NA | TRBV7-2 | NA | CASSLGASLGGPQETQYF | TGTGCCAGCAGCTTAGGGGCAAGTTTGGGGGGACCCCAAGAGACCCAGTACTTC
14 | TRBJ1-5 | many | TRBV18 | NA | CASSPAVGNQPQHF | TGTGCCAGCTCACCCGCTGTGGGCAATCAGCCCCAGCATTTT
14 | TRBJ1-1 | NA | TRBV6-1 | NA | CASSERRVFSEAFF | TGTGCCAGCAGTGAACGGCGGGTCTTCTCTGAAGCTTTCTTT
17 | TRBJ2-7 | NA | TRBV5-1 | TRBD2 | CASSLTRLAGGSYEQYF | TGCGCCAGCAGCTTGACTCGACTAGCGGGTGGCTCCTACGAGCAGTACTTC
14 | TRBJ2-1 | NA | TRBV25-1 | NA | CASSEFWTYNEQFF | TGTGCCAGCAGTGAATTTTGGACTTACAATGAGCAGTTCTTC
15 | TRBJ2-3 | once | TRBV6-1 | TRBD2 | CASRASGASTDTQYF | TGTGCCAGCAGGGCAAGCGGGGCTAGCACAGATACGCAGTATTTT
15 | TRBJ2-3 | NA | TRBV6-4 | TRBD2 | CASSAASGSTDTQYF | TGTGCCAGCAGTGCGGCTAGCGGGAGTACAGATACGCAGTATTTT
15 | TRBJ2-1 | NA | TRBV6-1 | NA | CASVGGPTSYNEQFF | TGTGCCAGTGTGGGGGGCCCAACCTCCTACAATGAGCAGTTCTTC
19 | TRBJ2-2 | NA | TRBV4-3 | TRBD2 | CASSQDSPAGGPITGELFF | TGCGCCAGCAGCCAAGATTCTCCCGCGGGAGGGCCTATCACCGGGGAGCTGTTTTTT
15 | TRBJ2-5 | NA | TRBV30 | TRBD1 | CAWSADRVSVETQYF | TGTGCCTGGAGTGCAGACAGGGTTAGCGTCGAGACCCAGTACTTC
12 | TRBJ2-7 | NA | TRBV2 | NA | CASMEGGYEQYF | TGTGCCAGCATGGAGGGTGGCTACGAGCAGTACTTC
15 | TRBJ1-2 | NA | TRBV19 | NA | CASSIEVESSKGYTF | TGTGCCAGTAGTATAGAGGTCGAGTCTTCTAAGGGCTACACCTTC
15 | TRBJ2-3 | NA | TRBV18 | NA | CASSPPLSLADTQYF | TGTGCCAGCTCACCACCTCTGTCTCTAGCAGATACGCAGTATTTT
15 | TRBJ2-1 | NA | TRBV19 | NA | CASSRSGSSYNEQFF | TGTGCCAGTAGTAGATCAGGGAGCTCCTACAATGAGCAGTTCTTC
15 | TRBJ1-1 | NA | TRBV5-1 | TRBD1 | CASSLATGTGTEAFF | TGCGCCAGCAGCTTGGCAACCGGGACAGGGACTGAAGCTTTCTTT
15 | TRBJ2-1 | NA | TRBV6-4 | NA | CASSEGSGYYNEQFF | TGTGCCAGCAGTGAAGGGTCGGGATACTACAATGAGCAGTTCTTC
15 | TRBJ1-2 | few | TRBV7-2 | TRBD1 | CASSLAMTGGYGYTF | TGTGCCAGCAGCTTAGCAATGACAGGGGGCTATGGCTACACCTTC
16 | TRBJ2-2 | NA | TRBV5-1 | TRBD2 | CASSSRLAGGPGELFF | TGCGCCAGCAGCTCCAGACTAGCGGGAGGTCCCGGGGAGCTGTTTTTT
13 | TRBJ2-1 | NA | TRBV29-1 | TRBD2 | CSVLAGGAGEQFF | TGCAGCGTCCTAGCGGGAGGCGCTGGTGAGCAGTTCTTC
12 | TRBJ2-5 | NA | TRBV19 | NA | CASAGQSGTQYF | TGTGCCAGTGCGGGACAGTCGGGGACCCAGTACTTC
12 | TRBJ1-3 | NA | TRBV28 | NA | CASGSSGNTIYF | TGTGCCAGCGGGAGCTCTGGAAACACCATATATTTT
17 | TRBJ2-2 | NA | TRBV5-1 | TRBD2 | CASSSIGLAGNTGELFF | TGCGCCAGCAGCTCCATCGGACTAGCGGGAAACACCGGGGAGCTGTTTTTT
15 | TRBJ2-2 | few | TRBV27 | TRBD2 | CASSLGTTRTGELFF | TGTGCCAGCAGTTTGGGGACTACTCGCACCGGGGAGCTGTTTTTT
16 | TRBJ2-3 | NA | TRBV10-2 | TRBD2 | CASSGGTSGYTDTQYF | TGCGCCAGCAGTGGAGGGACTAGCGGCTACACAGATACGCAGTATTTT
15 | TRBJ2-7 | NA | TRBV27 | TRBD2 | CASSPLPGLAYKQYF | TGTGCCAGCAGTCCATTGCCGGGACTAGCGTATAAGCAGTACTTC
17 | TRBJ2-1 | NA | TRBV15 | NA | CATSREGQTSSYNEQFF | TGTGCCACCAGCAGAGAGGGGCAGACTAGCTCCTACAATGAGCAGTTCTTC
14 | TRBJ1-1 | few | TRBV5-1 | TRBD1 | CASSWDRGNTEAFF | TGCGCCAGCAGCTGGGACAGAGGAAACACTGAAGCTTTCTTT
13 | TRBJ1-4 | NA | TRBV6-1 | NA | CASRGPGDEKLFF | TGTGCCAGCAGAGGGCCTGGGGATGAAAAACTGTTTTTT
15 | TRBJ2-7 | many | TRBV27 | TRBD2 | CASSPRTSRGHEQYF | TGTGCCAGCAGTCCTAGGACTAGCCGCGGGCACGAGCAGTACTTC
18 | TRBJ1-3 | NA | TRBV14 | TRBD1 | CASSTRMETGGRGNTIYF | TGTGCCAGCAGCACGAGGATGGAGACAGGGGGCAGGGGAAACACCATATATTTT
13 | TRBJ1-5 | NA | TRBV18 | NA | CASSPGEDQPQHF | TGTGCCAGCTCACCGGGGGAAGATCAGCCCCAGCATTTT
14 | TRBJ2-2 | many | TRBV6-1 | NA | CASSDRADTGELFF | TGTGCCAGCAGTGATCGAGCGGACACCGGGGAGCTGTTTTTT
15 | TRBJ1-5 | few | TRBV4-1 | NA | CASSLETGRNQPQHF | TGCGCCAGCAGCCTAGAAACAGGGAGGAATCAGCCCCAGCATTTT
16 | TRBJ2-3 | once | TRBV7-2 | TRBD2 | CASSLLASGSPDTQYF | TGTGCCAGCAGCTTATTGGCTAGCGGGAGCCCAGATACGCAGTATTTT
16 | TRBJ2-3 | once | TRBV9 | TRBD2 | CASSARLAGGTDTQYF | TGTGCCAGCAGCGCAAGACTAGCGGGGGGTACAGATACGCAGTATTTT
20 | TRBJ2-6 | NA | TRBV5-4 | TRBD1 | CASRKGRAGGYTSGANVLTF | TGTGCCAGCAGGAAAGGAAGGGCAGGGGGCTATACCTCTGGGGCCAACGTCCTGACTTTC
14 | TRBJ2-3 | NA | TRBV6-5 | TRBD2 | CASGLAGGPGTQYF | TGTGCCAGCGGGTTAGCGGGAGGGCCCGGTACGCAGTATTTT